The clone carrying this TCR beta chain was seen a few times. What it binds is not known. The junction differs from germline at one of its ends, possibly a read error. The sample belongs to a study of T cells in Graves' hyperthyroidism and ophthalmopathy. Findings of the study overall: Most clonotypes that expanded in the thyroid above 0.001 also showed up in blood.

CDR1 and CDR2 from the germline V gene are SGHAT and FQNNGV. There are 11 residues in the CDR3. Using RNA transcripts as the source, TCR beta CDR3 regions were amplified. HTBI primers were the set used in a first-round RT-PCR of the TCR CDR3. TCRdb re-derived calls from the multiplex PCR reads in MiXCR, one entry per CDR3 protein. The sample gives roughly 350,000 distinct CDR3 sequences, around 14% of which show up once; about 26% is in the top ten. This sequence originates from a woman aged 30 to 39 with Graves' hyperthyroidism. The chain couples TRBV11-2 to TRBJ2-7; D is ambiguous. Sequenced: blood. The CDR3 nucleotides are TGTGCCAACAGCTTATGGGGAGAGCAGTACTTC. Translation gives CANSLWGEQYF. The complete variable domain, with remaining parts taken from reference TRBV11-2 and TRBJ2-7, reads EAGVAQSPRYKIIEKRQSVAFWCNPISGHATLYWYQQILGQGPKLLIQFQNNGVVDDSQLPKDRFSAERLKGVDSTLKIQPAKLEDSAVYLCANSLWGEQYFGPGTRLTVT.